The TCR beta chain under discussion was sequenced for a study of blood T cells in healthy people across ages (dated by TCRdb to between 2014 and 2016). The study in broad terms: In model experiments, template switching captured roughly one uniquely barcoded TCR beta cDNA molecule for every two T cells. To track age-related changes in TCR beta repertoire diversity, the study relied on deep sequencing normalized with unique cDNA molecular identifiers. Donors were grouped into four age groups: young (average roughly 15 years), middle-aged (around 39), aged (around 62) and long-lived (82). To avoid experimental bias, donors of different ages were distributed randomly across sequencing lanes. For two donors (one aged 18 to 30 and one aged 80 or older), the study analyzed two additional independent replicas of 1 million unique cDNA reads from the same blood draw. General study outcomes and caveats: There was a strong correlation between observed TCR beta diversity and the percentage of naive T cells measured by flow cytometry. Observed TCR beta diversity per million T cells fell roughly linearly with age, and a significant reduction was already apparent by age roughly 41. Compared with the aged group, more naive CD4+ T cells, fewer expanded clones and increased TCR diversity were shown by the long-lived group, suggesting age selection. Because the CMV infection status of the donors was unknown, age-related changes in expanded clonotypes may potentially have been confounded. Estimates of total diversity based on one million sequenced T cells were regarded as lower bounds and as underestimates. Since profiling was done on bulk unsorted PBMCs, naive and antigen-experienced compartments could not be conclusively compared.

Remarks on this clonotype: What antigen it recognizes has not been identified. Nothing much larger sits one base from this clone, and base qualities are not available.

The approximately 40 donors, aged about 6 to 100 years, were systemically healthy Caucasian individuals from Russia. About 9.8 milliliters of peripheral blood were drawn from each donor into EDTA-treated Vacutainer tubes. Ficoll-Paque density-gradient centrifugation was used to isolate PBMCs, with at least 6.5 million obtained per sample. Trizol reagent was used to extract total RNA from PBMCs, with at least 6 micrograms per sample. For every donor, flow cytometry on a PBMC aliquot measured the percentage of naive CD45RAhigh/CD27high T cells. Receptor amplification or capture employed 5' RACE. A second PCR of roughly 6 to 11 cycles was run with a J-beta primer mix and a sample-barcoded 5' primer. A template-switch 5' adaptor carrying 12 random nucleotides introduced a unique molecular identifier onto each TCR beta cDNA molecule. Each sample yielded at least 2.5 million CDR3-containing paired-end reads. First-strand cDNA synthesis was performed from all RNA using the Mint cDNA synthesis kit, with priming by a TRBC-specific oligonucleotide. After uracil-DNA glycosylase treatment, a first 18-cycle PCR used universal primers M1SS and BC2_uni_R on all cDNA. In the original analysis: For normalization, 1 million high-quality reads were randomly selected from each sample, with every read carrying a distinct molecular identifier. Reads with shared molecular identifiers were discarded instead of being binned into consensus sequences. MiTCR, run with a Q25 quality threshold and the strictest error-elimination algorithm, handled CDR3 identification, clonotype clustering and error correction. Lower-bound total TCR beta diversity was estimated with a nonparametric unseen species model using Euler transformation. Through fastp at Q25 and MiXCR, TCRdb rebuilt clones from the public reads, retaining in-frame beta chains. Identical CDR3 proteins give one entry, which carries the most common genes and DNA. The V and J calls reflect TCRdb's pipeline rather than the authors' work. Here the sample has roughly 1.9 million distinct CDR3 sequences; roughly two fifths occur a single time. The ten biggest clones cover 20% to 25% of the sample.

The CDR3 runs 12 amino acids, cysteine and phenylalanine included. Only CDR3 DNA is held: 36 bases, read in frame from base 1. CDR1 and CDR2 were assigned from the germline V gene as MNHEY and SVGAGI. Deletion took 6 bases off V and 8 bases off J, with a span of 13 bases between the germline ends. The V gene is TRBV6-5 and the J gene is TRBJ1-2, with the D gene uncertain. Sequences were obtained from blood. This TCR came from a human donor in good health. The CDR3 sequence is CASSKRAGGYTF. The nucleotides read TGTGCCAGCAGCAAACGGGCGGGGGGCTACACCTTC.